This is a list of T cell receptor beta chains from one sample in a study of control samples from healthy donors and cancer patients. The data were produced by immunoSEQ multiplex PCR, yet TCRdb's version contains in-frame clones alone and is incomplete. The table lists about 96,000 clones, 80% to 95% of them singletons, with around 8.2% in the top ten. The sample consisted of blood. The receptors stem from a man younger than 35 in good health. Each CDR3 is given with its conserved first and last residue. D genes are given only for firm matches. The size entry is marked missing in some rows and otherwise reads once, few, many or a size class.

J: TRBJ1-5
size: NA
D: NA
V: TRBV5-1
CDR3: CASSLGGSSNQPQHF
DNA: TGCGCCAGCAGCTTGGGGGGTAGTAGCAATCAGCCCCAGCATTTT

J: TRBJ1-3
size: NA
D: NA
V: TRBV29-1
CDR3: CSVETASGNTIYF
DNA: TGCAGCGTTGAGACGGCCTCTGGAAACACCATATATTTT

J: TRBJ2-3
size: NA
D: TRBD2
V: TRBV4-2
CDR3: CASSQEFSVAGGPSTDTQYF
DNA: TGTGCCAGCAGCCAAGAGTTCTCGGTAGCGGGAGGTCCCAGCACAGATACGCAGTATTTT

J: TRBJ2-1
size: NA
D: NA
V: TRBV5-6
CDR3: CASSLPGAAEQFF
DNA: TGTGCCAGCAGCTTGCCGGGGGCGGCTGAGCAGTTCTTC

J: TRBJ1-3
size: NA
D: NA
V: TRBV24-1
CDR3: CATKVGHGRTSSGNTIYF
DNA: TGTGCCACCAAGGTGGGCCACGGGCGTACCTCCTCTGGAAACACCATATATTTT

J: TRBJ2-1
size: NA
D: TRBD2
V: TRBV14
CDR3: CASSQVSGLAGGEQFF
DNA: TGTGCCAGCAGCCAAGTTAGTGGACTAGCGGGAGGGGAGCAGTTCTTC

J: TRBJ2-7
size: NA
D: NA
V: TRBV27
CDR3: CVTQGSYEQYF
DNA: TGTGTAACCCAGGGATCCTACGAGCAGTACTTC

J: TRBJ1-6
size: NA
D: NA
V: TRBV4-3
CDR3: CASSQDDSKYNSPLHF
DNA: TGCGCCAGCAGCCAAGATGACAGCAAGTATAATTCACCCCTCCACTTT

J: TRBJ1-4
size: NA
D: NA
V: TRBV5-8
CDR3: CASSRDGSTTNEKLFF
DNA: TGTGCCAGCAGTCGCGATGGGAGTACAACTAATGAAAAACTGTTTTTT

J: TRBJ2-5
size: NA
D: NA
V: TRBV29-1
CDR3: CSVEAGALQETQYF
DNA: TGCAGCGTTGAAGCAGGGGCACTGCAAGAGACCCAGTACTTC

J: TRBJ2-1
size: NA
D: TRBD2
V: TRBV6-5
CDR3: CASSSHTGGGGNEQFF
DNA: TGTGCCAGCAGTTCGCACACGGGAGGGGGTGGAAATGAGCAGTTCTTC

J: TRBJ1-2
size: NA
D: NA
V: TRBV6-5
CDR3: CASSYWGLSGYTF
DNA: TGTGCCAGCAGTTATTGGGGGCTCAGTGGCTACACCTTC

J: TRBJ1-3
size: NA
D: NA
V: TRBV9
CDR3: CASSVVPSSGNTIYF
DNA: TGTGCCAGCAGCGTAGTACCGAGCTCTGGAAACACCATATATTTT

J: TRBJ1-2
size: NA
D: NA
V: TRBV6-5
CDR3: CASSTGGKPYGYTF
DNA: TGTGCCAGCAGTACCGGGGGGAAGCCCTATGGCTACACCTTC

J: TRBJ1-5
size: NA
D: NA
V: TRBV30
CDR3: CAWSKDRNQPQHF
DNA: TGTGCCTGGAGTAAGGACCGAAATCAGCCCCAGCATTTT

J: TRBJ2-5
size: NA
D: NA
V: TRBV6-5
CDR3: CASSYSNEGRETQYF
DNA: TGTGCCAGCAGTTACTCGAACGAGGGTCGGGAGACCCAGTACTTC

J: TRBJ2-7
size: NA
D: NA
V: TRBV2
CDR3: CASSADSYEQYF
DNA: TGTGCCAGCAGCGCGGACAGCTACGAGCAGTACTTC

J: TRBJ2-7
size: NA
D: TRBD2
V: TRBV7-8
CDR3: CASSASGAGALEQYF
DNA: TGTGCCAGCAGCGCCTCTGGCGCGGGAGCCTTAGAGCAGTACTTC

J: TRBJ1-5
size: NA
D: NA
V: TRBV7-2
CDR3: CASSFGSNQPQHF
DNA: TGTGCCAGCAGCTTTGGGTCAAATCAGCCCCAGCATTTT

J: TRBJ2-7
size: NA
D: TRBD2
V: TRBV7-2
CDR3: CASSAELAGGVISYEQYF
DNA: TGTGCCAGCAGCGCCGAACTAGCGGGGGGCGTAATCTCCTACGAGCAGTACTTC

J: TRBJ2-1
size: NA
D: TRBD2
V: TRBV5-1
CDR3: CASRAAGLSYNEQFF
DNA: TGCGCCAGCAGGGCAGCGGGGCTCTCCTACAATGAGCAGTTCTTC

J: TRBJ1-1
size: NA
D: NA
V: TRBV5-1
CDR3: CASGVGPGATEAFF
DNA: TGCGCCAGCGGAGTGGGGCCCGGGGCCACTGAAGCTTTCTTT

J: TRBJ1-1
size: NA
D: NA
V: TRBV12-5
CDR3: CASGFMGGGTEAFF
DNA: TGTGCTAGTGGTTTCATGGGAGGGGGCACTGAAGCTTTCTTT

J: TRBJ2-3
size: NA
D: TRBD2
V: TRBV19
CDR3: CASSREGIPLVKTDTQYF
DNA: TGTGCCAGTAGTAGGGAGGGGATCCCTCTAGTCAAGACAGATACGCAGTATTTT

J: TRBJ2-7
size: few
D: NA
V: TRBV5-1
CDR3: CASSLEWRDHEQYF
DNA: TGCGCCAGCAGCTTGGAATGGAGGGACCACGAGCAGTACTTC

J: TRBJ1-5
size: NA
D: NA
V: TRBV3-1/TRBV3-2
CDR3: CASSQDRALNQPQHF
DNA: TGTGCCAGCAGCCAAGACAGGGCCCTTAATCAGCCCCAGCATTTT

J: TRBJ2-3
size: NA
D: NA
V: TRBV5-1
CDR3: CASSLGAARLTDTQYF
DNA: TGCGCCAGCAGCTTGGGGGCAGCCCGACTCACAGATACGCAGTATTTT

J: TRBJ1-1
size: NA
D: NA
V: TRBV5-5
CDR3: CASSLAQVQTEAFF
DNA: TGTGCCAGCAGCTTGGCCCAGGTACAAACTGAAGCTTTCTTT

J: TRBJ1-5
size: NA
D: TRBD1
V: TRBV7-9
CDR3: CASSLGTGEHQPQHF
DNA: TGTGCCAGCAGCCTTGGGACAGGGGAGCATCAGCCCCAGCATTTT

J: TRBJ1-1
size: NA
D: NA
V: TRBV27
CDR3: CASSLGTENTEAFF
DNA: TGTGCCAGCAGTTTAGGGACGGAAAACACTGAAGCTTTCTTT

J: TRBJ1-2
size: NA
D: NA
V: TRBV14
CDR3: CASSQEGAAGDSNYGYTF
DNA: TGTGCCAGCAGCCAAGAAGGGGCCGCGGGAGACTCTAACTATGGCTACACCTTC

J: TRBJ1-2
size: once
D: NA
V: TRBV6-2/TRBV6-3
CDR3: CASSRTGAGWDYGYTF
DNA: TGTGCCAGCAGCCGAACCGGGGCCGGTTGGGACTATGGCTACACCTTC

J: TRBJ1-2
size: NA
D: NA
V: TRBV27
CDR3: CASSDSIRAYGYTF
DNA: TGTGCCAGCAGCGACTCGATCCGAGCTTATGGCTACACCTTC

J: TRBJ1-2
size: NA
D: NA
V: TRBV3-1/TRBV3-2
CDR3: CASSSRSRPGGYTF
DNA: TGTGCCAGCAGCTCCCGGTCGCGACCTGGCGGCTACACCTTC

J: TRBJ2-5
size: NA
D: TRBD1
V: TRBV2
CDR3: CAITQGEWYQETQYF
DNA: TGTGCCATAACCCAGGGGGAGTGGTACCAAGAGACCCAGTACTTC

J: TRBJ1-2
size: NA
D: NA
V: TRBV2
CDR3: CASSERRQDSYTF
DNA: TGTGCCAGCAGCGAACGAAGGCAGGACAGCTACACCTTC

J: TRBJ1-2
size: NA
D: TRBD1
V: TRBV2
CDR3: CASSPTGVGYGYTF
DNA: TGTGCCAGCAGTCCCACAGGGGTCGGGTATGGCTACACCTTC

J: TRBJ2-4
size: NA
D: NA
V: TRBV5-1
CDR3: CASSSTGTAEAHIQYF
DNA: TGCGCCAGCTCTTCGACCGGGACGGCAGAGGCACACATTCAGTACTTC

J: TRBJ2-1
size: NA
D: NA
V: TRBV6-4
CDR3: CASSDGEAGGQFF
DNA: TGTGCCAGCAGTGACGGTGAGGCTGGGGGGCAGTTCTTC

J: TRBJ1-5
size: NA
D: NA
V: TRBV2
CDR3: CASSSYLDQPQHF
DNA: TGTGCCAGCAGTTCGTACCTCGATCAGCCCCAGCATTTT

J: TRBJ1-3
size: NA
D: TRBD1
V: TRBV4-3
CDR3: CASSQGTGGPGNTIYF
DNA: TGCGCCAGCAGCCAAGGGACAGGGGGACCTGGAAACACCATATATTTT

J: TRBJ2-3
size: NA
D: TRBD1
V: TRBV5-3
CDR3: CARSSSTGGKGTDTQYF
DNA: TGTGCCAGAAGCTCTTCTACAGGGGGCAAAGGGACAGATACGCAGTATTTT

J: TRBJ2-7
size: few
D: NA
V: TRBV4-1
CDR3: CASSQDLSAGWEQYF
DNA: TGCGCCAGCAGCCAAGATCTAAGCGCCGGGTGGGAGCAGTACTTC

J: TRBJ1-2
size: NA
D: NA
V: TRBV4-1
CDR3: CASRFDIGRDYGYTF
DNA: TGCGCCAGCCGCTTTGATATAGGTCGAGACTATGGCTACACCTTC

J: TRBJ1-1
size: NA
D: TRBD1
V: TRBV14
CDR3: CASSPGQENTEAFF
DNA: TGTGCCAGCAGCCCGGGACAGGAGAACACTGAAGCTTTCTTT

J: TRBJ2-3
size: NA
D: TRBD2
V: TRBV13
CDR3: CASAGLAGNTDTQYF
DNA: TGTGCCAGCGCGGGACTAGCGGGAAACACAGATACGCAGTATTTT

J: TRBJ1-1
size: NA
D: NA
V: TRBV6-6
CDR3: CASSHPPDGLTEAFF
DNA: TGTGCCAGCAGCCACCCCCCTGACGGCCTCACTGAAGCTTTCTTT

J: TRBJ2-6
size: NA
D: TRBD2
V: TRBV6-4
CDR3: CASSETSGSANVLTF
DNA: TGTGCCAGCAGTGAGACTAGCGGGAGCGCCAACGTCCTGACTTTC

J: TRBJ1-5
size: NA
D: TRBD1
V: TRBV30
CDR3: CGADRGGVVGNQPQHF
DNA: TGTGGCGCGGACAGGGGAGGAGTAGTCGGCAATCAGCCCCAGCATTTT

J: TRBJ2-5
size: NA
D: TRBD2
V: TRBV4-1
CDR3: CASSQAKRGGYETQYF
DNA: TGCGCCAGCAGCCAAGCTAAGCGGGGGGGCTATGAGACCCAGTACTTC

J: TRBJ1-5
size: NA
D: TRBD1
V: TRBV4-2
CDR3: CASSQDTTAPLTGTGDHQPQHF
DNA: TGTGCCAGCAGCCAAGATACCACCGCCCCTCTAACGGGGACAGGGGACCATCAGCCCCAGCATTTT

J: TRBJ2-3
size: NA
D: NA
V: TRBV5-1
CDR3: CASSLEPNGGGTDTQYF
DNA: TGCGCCAGCAGCTTGGAACCTAACGGGGGAGGCACAGATACGCAGTATTTT

J: TRBJ2-3
size: NA
D: NA
V: TRBV30
CDR3: CAWSTDTHTQYF
DNA: TGTGCCTGGAGTACCGACACTCATACGCAGTATTTT

J: TRBJ2-5
size: few
D: NA
V: TRBV15
CDR3: CATSRVVRNTLGNFGETQYF
DNA: TGTGCCACCAGCAGAGTGGTCAGGAATACACTAGGAAATTTCGGAGAGACCCAGTACTTC

J: TRBJ2-1
size: once
D: NA
V: TRBV7-6
CDR3: CASSLEVEGGLYNEQFF
DNA: TGTGCCAGCAGCTTAGAAGTGGAGGGCGGGCTCTACAATGAGCAGTTCTTC

J: TRBJ2-1
size: NA
D: TRBD2
V: TRBV6-4
CDR3: CASSNGLAGYNEQFF
DNA: TGTGCCAGCAGTAATGGACTAGCGGGTTACAATGAGCAGTTCTTC

J: TRBJ1-4
size: NA
D: TRBD1
V: TRBV13
CDR3: CASSSLGTGAEKLFF
DNA: TGTGCCAGCAGCTCCCTCGGGACAGGCGCTGAAAAACTGTTTTTT

J: TRBJ2-7
size: NA
D: NA
V: TRBV4-1
CDR3: CASSLRGNFSYEQYF
DNA: TGCGCCAGCAGCTTACGGGGGAATTTCTCCTACGAGCAGTACTTC

J: TRBJ1-1
size: NA
D: NA
V: TRBV5-1
CDR3: CASTYGTALNTEAFF
DNA: TGCGCCAGCACCTACGGAACAGCTTTGAACACTGAAGCTTTCTTT